This T cell receptor (beta chain) was found in a study of radiation and T cells in renal cell carcinoma. Produced via immunoSEQ multiplex PCR; TCRdb's table is partial and in-frame only. The sample carries about 73,000 clones, around 78% recorded once. Time point defined: blood 4 weeks post-SBRT, at nephrectomy. Described treatment: 15 Gy SBRT to primary tumor, nephrectomy 4 weeks later. Nephrectomy followed 15 Gy stereotactic body radiation by 4 weeks. The V and J ends lost 2 bases and 5 bases respectively, with 10 bases between them. The CDR3 sequence is 14 residues long. Germline CDR1 is SGHTA and CDR2 is FQGNSA.

The sequence was obtained from an older woman with renal cell carcinoma. This sequence joins TRBV7-2 and TRBJ1-5; maybe TRBD1 (5 bases). Sample: blood, taken from a patient whose treatment included radiotherapy and nephrectomy. CDR3 nucleotide sequence: TGTGCCAGCAGCTTACGGGGGGTGGATCAGCCCCAGCATTTT. Protein product: CASSLRGVDQPQHF.